One and the same sample provided the 10 T cell receptor beta chains below, sequenced in a study of identical twins. TCRdb re-called the 5' RACE reads through MiXCR, storing one row per CDR3 protein. The table includes 500,000 or so distinct CDR3 sequences, roughly 21% detected once. Separately, the same data were catalogued under a study of T cells expressing NK-cell markers.

Specimen: CD4+ T cells sorted from blood. The receptors shown here come from a woman aged 18-29 years in good health.

This clonotype has just a few counts. The chain is built from TRBV15 and TRBJ2-3, with D perhaps given as TRBD1 or TRBD2 (5 bases each). The V and J ends lost 0 bases and 12 bases respectively, with 7 bases between them. Germline-derived CDR1 and CDR2 are LNHNV and YYDKDF (reference sequence). This CDR3 is built from 11 residues. The CDR3 protein is CATSREGVQYF. DNA of the CDR3: TGTGCCACCAGCAGAGAGGGGGTACAGTATTTT.

The chain recombines TRBV4-3 with TRBJ2-7, with 7 bases that match TRBD1. In germline, CDR1 is LGHNA, CDR2 YSLEER. Trimming cost V 4 bases and J 0 bases; bases outside gene matches: 6. CDR3 length: 15 residues. CDR3 in amino acids: CASSRRWDSSYEQYF. The CDR3 DNA is TGCGCCAGCAGCCGTCGCTGGGACAGCTCCTACGAGCAGTACTTC.

This clonotype was picked up many times. This chain connects TRBV7-2 to TRBJ1-2; possible D gene TRBD1, 5 bases. Germline lookup yields CDR1 SGHTA and CDR2 FQGNSA. The CDR3 is 16 residues long. With 2 bases removed from V and 4 bases from J, the gap between germline ends came to 17 bases. The CDR3 sequence: CASSLRPRGVPYGYTF. CDR3 nucleotide sequence: TGTGCCAGCAGCTTAAGGCCCCGGGGGGTCCCCTATGGCTACACCTTC. The entire variable domain, with the rest obtained from reference TRBV7-2 and TRBJ1-2, is as follows: GAGVSQSPSNKVTEKGKDVELRCDPISGHTALYWYRQSLGQGLEFLIYFQGNSAPDKSGLPSDRFSAERTGGSVSTLTIQRTQQEDSAVYLCASSLRPRGVPYGYTFGSGTRLTVV.

This rearrangement joins TRBV7-9 to TRBJ1-2; tentatively, D is TRBD1 (5 bases). The V gene's germline CDR1 is SEHNR and CDR2 FQNEAQ (reference sequence). This CDR3 comprises 12 residues. The germline V and J ends were trimmed by 3 bases and 6 bases, with 8 bases remaining between them. The CDR3 DNA reads as TGTGCCAGCAGCTTGACAGAGCATGGCTACACCTTC. Translated, it gives CASSLTEHGYTF. Filled out from reference TRBV7-9 and TRBJ1-2, the complete variable domain reads DTGVSQNPRHKITKRGQNVTFRCDPISEHNRLYWYRQTLGQGPEFLTYFQNEAQLEKSRLLSDRFSAERPKGSFSTLEIQRTEQGDSAMYLCASSLTEHGYTFGSGTRLTVV.

V and J are TRBV5-1 and TRBJ2-1; D perhaps matches TRBD2 (6 bases). V was trimmed by 0 bases and J by 8 bases, leaving 12 bases between them. The CDR3 contains 14 residues. Germline CDR1 reads SGHRS; CDR2 reads YFSETQ. CDR3 nucleotide sequence: TGCGCCAGCAGCTTGGATCGGAGGGGATATGAGCAGTTCTTC. Translating it yields CASSLDRRGYEQFF.

This clonotype was seen only a few times. The V and J genes are TRBV20-1 and TRBJ2-3; 12 bases fit TRBD2. V was clipped by 7 bases and J by 3 bases; unmatched bases: 8. Germline CDR1 reads DFQATT; CDR2 reads SNEGSKA (reference sequence). This CDR3 has 15 amino acids. The CDR3 DNA follows: TGCAGTGTTCTAGCGGGGGGGCCTAAAACAGATACGCAGTATTTT. Protein product: CSVLAGGPKTDTQYF.

The chain couples TRBV12-3 or TRBV12-4 to TRBJ2-1, with TRBD2 matching 13 bases. The CDR3 contains 16 residues. Trimming removed 5 bases from V and 5 bases from J; junction bases left unmatched: 6. The DNA for the CDR3 is TGTGCCAGCAGTCAGACTAGCGGGGGGCATCACAATGAGCAGTTCTTC. Its protein is CASSQTSGGHHNEQFF.

V is TRBV10-3 and J is TRBJ2-7; the match to TRBD2 covers 12 bases. The CDR3 totals 14 residues. Germline loops: CDR1 ENHRY, CDR2 SYGVKD. J lost 5 bases, V lost 4 bases, and 3 bases had no gene match. The CDR3 nucleotides read TGTGCCATCAGTGGGACTAGCGGGAAGGACGAGCAGTACTTC. As protein: CAISGTSGKDEQYF.

This clonotype came up a few times. This chain joins TRBV9 and TRBJ1-3; D not certain. V lost 4 bases and J lost 2, with 10 bases in between. The CDR3 has 14 residues. CDR1 is SGDLS and CDR2 is YYNGEE in the germline V gene. CDR3 amino acids: CASSLHNTGNTIYF. CDR3 coding DNA: TGTGCCAGCAGCCTACACAATACTGGAAACACCATATATTTT.

This clonotype was seen only a few times. The rearrangement links TRBV12-3 or TRBV12-4 to TRBJ2-3, with a tentative D call TRBD1 (6 bases). V lost 7 bases and J lost 5, with 16 bases in between. There are 14 residues in the CDR3. The CDR3 DNA is TGTGCCAGCATCTCGGACAGAGAGGGAGATACGCAGTATTTT. This translates into CASISDREGDTQYF.